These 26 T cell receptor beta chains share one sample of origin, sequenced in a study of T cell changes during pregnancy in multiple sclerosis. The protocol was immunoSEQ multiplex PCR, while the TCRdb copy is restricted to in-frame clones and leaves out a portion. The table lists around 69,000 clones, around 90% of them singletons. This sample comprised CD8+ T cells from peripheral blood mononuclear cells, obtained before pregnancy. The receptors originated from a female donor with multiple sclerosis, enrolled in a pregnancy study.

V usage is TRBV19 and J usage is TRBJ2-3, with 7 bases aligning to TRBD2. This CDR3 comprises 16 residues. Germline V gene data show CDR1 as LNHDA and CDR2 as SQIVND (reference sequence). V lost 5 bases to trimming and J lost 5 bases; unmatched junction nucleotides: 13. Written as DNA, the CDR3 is TGTGCCAGTAGTGCCTACTCCTGGGGGGGGGTAGATACGCAGTATTTT. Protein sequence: CASSAYSWGGVDTQYF.

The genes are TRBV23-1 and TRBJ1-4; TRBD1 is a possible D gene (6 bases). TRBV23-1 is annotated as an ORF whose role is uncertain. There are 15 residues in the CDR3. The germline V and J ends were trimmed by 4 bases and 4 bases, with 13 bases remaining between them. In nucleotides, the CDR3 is TGCGCCAGCAGTCCCCTCCGAGGGGGTAATGAAAAACTGTTTTTT. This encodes CASSPLRGGNEKLFF.

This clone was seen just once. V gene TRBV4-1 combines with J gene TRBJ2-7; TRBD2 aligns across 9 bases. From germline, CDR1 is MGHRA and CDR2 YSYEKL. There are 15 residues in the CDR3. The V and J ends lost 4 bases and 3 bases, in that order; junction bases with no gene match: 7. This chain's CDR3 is CASSPDSRGGYEQYF. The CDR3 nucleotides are TGCGCCAGCAGCCCCGACTCGCGGGGGGGCTACGAGCAGTACTTC.

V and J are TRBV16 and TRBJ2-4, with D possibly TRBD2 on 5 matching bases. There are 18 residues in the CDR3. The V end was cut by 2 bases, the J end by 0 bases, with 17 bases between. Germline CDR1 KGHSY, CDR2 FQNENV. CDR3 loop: CASSQGFTGLLAKNIQYF. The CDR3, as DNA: TGTGCCAGCAGCCAAGGCTTCACGGGGTTACTAGCCAAAAACATTCAGTACTTC.

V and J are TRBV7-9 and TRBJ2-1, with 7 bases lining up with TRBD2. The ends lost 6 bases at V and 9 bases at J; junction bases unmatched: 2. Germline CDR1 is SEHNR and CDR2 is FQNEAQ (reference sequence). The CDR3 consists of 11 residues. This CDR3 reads CASSWGGEQFF. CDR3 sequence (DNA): TGTGCCAGCAGTTGGGGGGGTGAGCAGTTCTTC.

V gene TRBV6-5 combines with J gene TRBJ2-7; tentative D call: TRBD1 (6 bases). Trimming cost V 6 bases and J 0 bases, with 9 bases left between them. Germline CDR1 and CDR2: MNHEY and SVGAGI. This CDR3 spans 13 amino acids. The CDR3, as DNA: TGTGCCAGCAGCAGGGACAACTCCTACGAGCAGTACTTC. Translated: CASSRDNSYEQYF.

The CDR3 DNA sequence: TGTGCCAGCAGTGAGTACAGGGTAAAAGGTCAGCCCCAGCATTTT. This gives the protein CASSEYRVKGQPQHF. The V and J genes are TRBV6-1 and TRBJ1-5, with TRBD1 as a possible D gene (6 bases). The CDR3 totals 15 residues. CDR1 MNHNS and CDR2 SASEGT come from the germline V gene. With 3 bases removed from V and 6 bases from J, the gap between germline ends came to 15 bases.

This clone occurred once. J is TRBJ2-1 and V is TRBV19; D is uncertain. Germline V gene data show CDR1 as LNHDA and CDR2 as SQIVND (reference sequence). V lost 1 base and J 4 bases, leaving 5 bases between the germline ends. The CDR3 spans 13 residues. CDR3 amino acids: CASSIGGYNEQFF. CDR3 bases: TGTGCCAGTAGTATAGGAGGTTACAATGAGCAGTTCTTC.

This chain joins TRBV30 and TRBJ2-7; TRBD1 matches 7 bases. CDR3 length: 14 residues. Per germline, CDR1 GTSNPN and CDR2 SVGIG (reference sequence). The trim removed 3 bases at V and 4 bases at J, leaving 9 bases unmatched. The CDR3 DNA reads TGTGCCTGGAGCCCGACAGGGATGGGTTACGAGCAGTACTTC. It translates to CAWSPTGMGYEQYF.

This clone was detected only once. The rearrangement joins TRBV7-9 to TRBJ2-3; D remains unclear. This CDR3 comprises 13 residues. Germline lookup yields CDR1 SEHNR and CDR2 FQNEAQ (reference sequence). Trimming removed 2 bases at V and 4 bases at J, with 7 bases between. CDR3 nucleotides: TGTGCCAGCAGCTTACCCAAATCAGATACGCAGTATTTT. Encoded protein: CASSLPKSDTQYF.

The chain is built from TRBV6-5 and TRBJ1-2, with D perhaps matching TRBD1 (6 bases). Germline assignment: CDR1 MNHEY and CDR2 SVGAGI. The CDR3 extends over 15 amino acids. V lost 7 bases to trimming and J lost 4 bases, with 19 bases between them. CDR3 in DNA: TGTGCCAGCATCCCCGGACAGAGCGATCGCTATGGCTACACCTTC. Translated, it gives CASIPGQSDRYGYTF.

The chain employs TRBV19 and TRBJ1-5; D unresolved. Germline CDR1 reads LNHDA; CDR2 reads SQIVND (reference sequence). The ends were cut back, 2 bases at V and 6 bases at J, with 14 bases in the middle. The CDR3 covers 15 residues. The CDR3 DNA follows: TGTGCCAGTAGTATACGATCGGGATCAGGTCAGCCCCAGCATTTT. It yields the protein CASSIRSGSGQPQHF. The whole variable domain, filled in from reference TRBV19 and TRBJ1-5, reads DGGITQSPKYLFRKEGQNVTLSCEQNLNHDAMYWYRQDPGQGLRLIYYSQIVNDFQKGDIAEGYSVSREKKESFPLTVTSAQKNPTAFYLCASSIRSGSGQPQHFGDGTRLSIL.

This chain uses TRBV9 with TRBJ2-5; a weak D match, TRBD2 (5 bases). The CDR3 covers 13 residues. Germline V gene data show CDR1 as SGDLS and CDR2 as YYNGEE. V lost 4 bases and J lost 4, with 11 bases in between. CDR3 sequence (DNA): TGTGCCAGCAGCCCCCTAGAGGGAGAGACCCAGTACTTC. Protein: CASSPLEGETQYF. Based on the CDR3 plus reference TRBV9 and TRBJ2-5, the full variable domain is DSGVTQTPKHLITATGQRVTLRCSPRSGDLSVYWYQQSLDQGLQFLIQYYNGEERAKGNILERFSAQQFPDLHSELNLSSLELGDSALYFCASSPLEGETQYFGPGTRLLVL.

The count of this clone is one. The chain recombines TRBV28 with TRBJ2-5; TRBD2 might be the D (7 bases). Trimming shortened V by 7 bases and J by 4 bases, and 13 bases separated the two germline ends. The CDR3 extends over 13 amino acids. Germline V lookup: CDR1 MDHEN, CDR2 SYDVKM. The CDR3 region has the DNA TGTGCCAGCACCAAGGGGGGGCGAGAGACCCAGTACTTC. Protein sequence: CASTKGGRETQYF.

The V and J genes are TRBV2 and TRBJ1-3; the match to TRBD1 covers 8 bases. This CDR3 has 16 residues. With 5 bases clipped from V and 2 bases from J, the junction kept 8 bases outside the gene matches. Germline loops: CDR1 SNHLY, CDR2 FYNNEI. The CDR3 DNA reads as TGTGCCAGCAGTTCCGACAGGGGAAGACCTGGAAACACCATATATTTT. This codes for CASSSDRGRPGNTIYF.

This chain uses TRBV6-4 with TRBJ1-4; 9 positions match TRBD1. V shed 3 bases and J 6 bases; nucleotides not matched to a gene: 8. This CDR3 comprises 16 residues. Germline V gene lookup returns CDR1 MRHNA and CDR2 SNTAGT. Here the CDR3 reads CASSENPGQGYEKLFF. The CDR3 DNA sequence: TGTGCCAGCAGTGAGAACCCGGGACAGGGTTATGAAAAACTGTTTTTT.

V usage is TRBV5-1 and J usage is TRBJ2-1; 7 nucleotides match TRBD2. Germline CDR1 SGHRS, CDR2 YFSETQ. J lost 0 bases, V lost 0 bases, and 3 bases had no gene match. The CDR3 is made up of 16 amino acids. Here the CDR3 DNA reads TGCGCCAGCAGCTTGGCGGGGGGTGGCTCCTACAATGAGCAGTTCTTC. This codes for CASSLAGGGSYNEQFF.

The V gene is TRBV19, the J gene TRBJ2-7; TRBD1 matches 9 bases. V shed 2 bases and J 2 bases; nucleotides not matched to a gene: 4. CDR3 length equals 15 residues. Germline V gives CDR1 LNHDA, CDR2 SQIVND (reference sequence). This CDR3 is CASSIKGQGAYEQYF. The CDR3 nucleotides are TGTGCCAGTAGTATAAAGGGACAGGGTGCCTACGAGCAGTACTTC.

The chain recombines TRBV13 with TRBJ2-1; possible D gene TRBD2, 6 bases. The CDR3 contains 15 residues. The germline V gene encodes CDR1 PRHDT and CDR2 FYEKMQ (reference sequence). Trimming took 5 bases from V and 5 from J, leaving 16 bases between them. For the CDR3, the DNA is TGTGCCAGCAGCCCTCGGGACTCCAGGGACAATGAGCAGTTCTTC. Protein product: CASSPRDSRDNEQFF.

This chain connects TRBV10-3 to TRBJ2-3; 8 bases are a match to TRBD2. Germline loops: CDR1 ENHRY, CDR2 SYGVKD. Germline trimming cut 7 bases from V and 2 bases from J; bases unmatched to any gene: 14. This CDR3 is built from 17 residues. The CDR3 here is CAITKAPSGSSTDTQYF. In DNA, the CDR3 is TGTGCCATCACCAAGGCCCCTAGCGGGTCGTCCACAGATACGCAGTATTTT.

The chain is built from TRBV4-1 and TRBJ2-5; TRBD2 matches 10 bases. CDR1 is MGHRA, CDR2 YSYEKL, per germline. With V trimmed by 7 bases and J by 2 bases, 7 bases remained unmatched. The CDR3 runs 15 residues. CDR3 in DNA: TGCGCCAGCACCCATCTAGCGGGGGCTCAAGAGACCCAGTACTTC. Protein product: CASTHLAGAQETQYF.

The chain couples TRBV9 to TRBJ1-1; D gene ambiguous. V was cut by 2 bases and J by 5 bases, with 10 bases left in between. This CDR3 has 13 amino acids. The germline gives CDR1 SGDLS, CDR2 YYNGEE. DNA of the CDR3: TGTGCCAGCAGCGTGATAAGCGGAACTGAAGCTTTCTTT. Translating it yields CASSVISGTEAFF. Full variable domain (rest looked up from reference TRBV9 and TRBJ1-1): DSGVTQTPKHLITATGQRVTLRCSPRSGDLSVYWYQQSLDQGLQFLIQYYNGEERAKGNILERFSAQQFPDLHSELNLSSLELGDSALYFCASSVISGTEAFFGQGTRLTVV.

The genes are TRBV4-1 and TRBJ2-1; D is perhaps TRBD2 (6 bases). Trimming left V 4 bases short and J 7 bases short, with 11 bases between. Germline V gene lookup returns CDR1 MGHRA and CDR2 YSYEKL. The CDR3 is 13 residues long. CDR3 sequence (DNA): TGCGCCAGCAGCCTATACGCGGGAAATGAGCAGTTCTTC. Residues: CASSLYAGNEQFF.

CDR3 residues: CASRPGTAQETQYF. Written as DNA, the CDR3 is TGTGCCAGCAGACCCGGGACAGCCCAAGAGACCCAGTACTTC. The chain couples TRBV27 to TRBJ2-5; 7 bases align to TRBD1. CDR1 is MNHEY, CDR2 SMNVEV, per germline (reference sequence). Germline trimming cut 6 bases from V and 1 base from J; bases unmatched to any gene: 5. The length of the CDR3 is 14 residues.

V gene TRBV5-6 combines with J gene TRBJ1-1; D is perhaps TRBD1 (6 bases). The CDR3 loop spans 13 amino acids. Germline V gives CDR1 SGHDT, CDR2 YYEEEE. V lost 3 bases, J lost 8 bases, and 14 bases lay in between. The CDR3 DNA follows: TGTGCCAGCAGCTGGAGAGGGGGATACGAAGCTTTCTTT. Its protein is CASSWRGGYEAFF.

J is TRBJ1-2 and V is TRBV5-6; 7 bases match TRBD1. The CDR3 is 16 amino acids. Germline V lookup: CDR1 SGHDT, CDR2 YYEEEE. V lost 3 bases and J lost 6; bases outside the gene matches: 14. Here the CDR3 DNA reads TGTGCCAGCAGCTGGGAAACAGGGGTTTCTTGGGATGGCTACACCTTC. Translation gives CASSWETGVSWDGYTF. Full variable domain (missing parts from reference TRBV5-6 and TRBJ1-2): DAGVTQSPTHLIKTRGQQVTLRCSPKSGHDTVSWYQQALGQGPQFIFQYYEEEERQRGNFPDRFSGHQFPNYSSELNVNALLLGDSALYLCASSWETGVSWDGYTFGSGTRLTVV.